This entry lists 9 T cell receptor beta chains sequenced from one sample in a study of monozygotic twins with inflammatory bowel disease. No DNA is given; TCRdb re-called the 5' RACE reads and lists each CDR3 protein once. The sample table includes about 160,000 distinct CDR3 sequences. Source material: blood. The receptor set was obtained from a human donor with ulcerative colitis or Crohn's disease, or a healthy co-twin of an affected twin (not recorded which).

The V call is TRBV5-1, the J call TRBJ2-6; TCRdb designates TRBD1, a call that cannot be tested without DNA. Germline CDR1 and CDR2: SGHRS and YFSETQ. CDR3 length: 17 residues. The CDR3 sequence is CASSFSGTGSGANVLTF.

The genes are TRBV5-1 and TRBJ2-1; TCRdb selects TRBD2, and the lack of DNA leaves this call unchecked. CDR1 is SGHRS, CDR2 YFSETQ, per germline. The CDR3 extends over 16 amino acids. CDR3 protein: CASTSAIAGAHNEQFF.

The genes are TRBV20-1 and TRBJ2-3; absent DNA, TCRdb's TRBD1 call cannot be checked. This CDR3 has 21 amino acids. Germline CDR1 DFQATT, CDR2 SNEGSKA (reference sequence). The CDR3 protein is CSARIVWDNSGYVISTDTQYF.

The V and J genes are TRBV15 and TRBJ2-1. Germline lookup yields CDR1 LNHNV and CDR2 YYDKDF (reference sequence). The CDR3 length is 12 residues. CDR3 residues: CATSRLNFEQFF. Based on the CDR3 plus reference TRBV15 and TRBJ2-1, the full variable domain is DAMVIQNPRYQVTQFGKPVTLSCSQTLNHNVMYWYQQKSSQAPKLLFHYYDKDFNNEADTPDNFQSRRPNTSFCFLDIRSPGLGDTAMYLCATSRLNFEQFFGPGTRLTVL.

This chain uses TRBV7-6 with TRBJ2-7. CDR1 and CDR2 (germline): SGHVS, FNYEAQ. CDR3 length: 14 residues. The CDR3 spells CASSLFGGSYEQYF.

This chain connects TRBV6-5 to TRBJ2-1. Germline CDR1 MNHEY, CDR2 SVGAGI. This CDR3 is built from 14 residues. The CDR3 spells CASSYGLTYNEQFF.

This chain joins TRBV20-1 and TRBJ1-2. The length of the CDR3 is 15 residues. Germline CDR1 DFQATT, CDR2 SNEGSKA (reference sequence). The CDR3 protein is CSARAPPREPYGYTF.

The chain joins TRBV6-2 or TRBV6-3 to TRBJ1-5; there is no DNA to check the TCRdb D call of TRBD1. Germline values: CDR1 MNHEY, CDR2 SVGEGT. This CDR3 region has 20 residues. CDR3 protein: CASSSGVSGTGVPSNQPQHF.

The chain recombines TRBV5-4 with TRBJ2-1; without DNA, the TCRdb call of TRBD2 cannot be checked. The germline CDR1 and CDR2 sequences are SGHNT and YYREEE (reference sequence). The CDR3 is 14 amino acids. The CDR3 here is CAIASGGVYNEQFF.